This entry describes one T cell receptor (beta chain). Its specificity is unknown. These data come from a study of identical twins. General observations from the study: Abundant beta clonotypes from cord blood bore fewer insertions; memory repertoires lacked this pattern. Out-of-frame alpha sequences common to twins were enriched for low generation probability.

CDR3 size: 13 residues. The germline V gene encodes CDR1 LGHDT and CDR2 YNNKEL (reference sequence). V was trimmed by 1 base and J by 8 bases, leaving 11 bases between them. One entry per CDR3 protein, called by TCRdb with MiXCR from the 5' RACE reads. The sample holds some 690,000 distinct CDR3 sequences, 21% seen once. These data were also filed under a second study, of T cells expressing NK-cell markers. That work adds: TCR beta repertoires came from sorted CD3+CD56+NKG2C+, CD3+CD56+NKG2C- and CD3+CD56-NKG2C+ T cells. HCMV serostatus: most of the eight sequenced donors positive, one negative.

V gene TRBV3-1 combines with J gene TRBJ1-1, with a weak D call TRBD1 (6 bases). The clonotype originates from a woman aged 18 to 35 in good health. The sequenced sample was PBMCs. The CDR3: CASSQGGGAEAFF. The CDR3 nucleotides are TGTGCCAGCAGCCAAGGAGGGGGTGCAGAAGCTTTCTTT.